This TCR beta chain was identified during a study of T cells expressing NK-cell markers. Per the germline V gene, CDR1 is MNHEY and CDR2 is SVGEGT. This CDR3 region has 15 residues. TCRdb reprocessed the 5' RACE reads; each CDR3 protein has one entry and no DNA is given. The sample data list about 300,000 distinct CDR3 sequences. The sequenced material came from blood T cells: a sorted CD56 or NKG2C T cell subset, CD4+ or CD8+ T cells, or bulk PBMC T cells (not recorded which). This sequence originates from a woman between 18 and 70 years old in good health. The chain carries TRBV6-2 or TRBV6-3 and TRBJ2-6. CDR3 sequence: CASSDRFVGANVLTF.